The subject of this entry is one T cell receptor (beta chain). TCRdb keeps only in-frame clones here, not all; method: immunoSEQ multiplex PCR. The table lists fewer than 90,000 clones, 94% of them singletons, with approximately 1.7% in the top ten. This sample was taken from a study of T cell changes during pregnancy in multiple sclerosis. Source: peripheral blood, taken after pregnancy. The clonotype comes from a female donor in good health, enrolled as a control in a pregnancy study.

The CDR3 region has the DNA TGTGCCAGCAGTTATAGCGGGAGCTCCTACGAGCAGTACTTC. Its translation is CASSYSGSSYEQYF. The chain recombines TRBV2 with TRBJ2-7; 9 bases fit TRBD2. V was pared by 5 bases and J by 0 bases, with 2 bases of the junction left unmatched. Germline V gene lookup returns CDR1 SNHLY and CDR2 FYNNEI. CDR3 size: 14 residues.